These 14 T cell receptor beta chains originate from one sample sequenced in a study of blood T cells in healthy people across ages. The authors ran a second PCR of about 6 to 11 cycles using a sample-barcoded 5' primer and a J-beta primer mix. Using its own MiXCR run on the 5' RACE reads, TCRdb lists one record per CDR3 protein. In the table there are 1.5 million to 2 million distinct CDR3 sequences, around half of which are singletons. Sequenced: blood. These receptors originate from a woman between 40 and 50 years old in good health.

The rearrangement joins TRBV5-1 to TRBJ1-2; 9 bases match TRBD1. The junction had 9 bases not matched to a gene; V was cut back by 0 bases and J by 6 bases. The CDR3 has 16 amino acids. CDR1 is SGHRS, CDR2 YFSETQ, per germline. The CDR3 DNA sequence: TGCGCCAGCAGCTTGGCCGGGACAGGGTTTAAAGATGGCTACACCTTC. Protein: CASSLAGTGFKDGYTF.

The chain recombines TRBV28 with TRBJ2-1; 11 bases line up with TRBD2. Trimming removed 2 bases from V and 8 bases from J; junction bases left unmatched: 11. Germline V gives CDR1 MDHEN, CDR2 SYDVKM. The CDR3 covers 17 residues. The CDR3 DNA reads TGTGCCAGCAGTTTAGGGCTAGCGGGGGGCCGGGGGGATGAGCAGTTCTTC. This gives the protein CASSLGLAGGRGDEQFF.

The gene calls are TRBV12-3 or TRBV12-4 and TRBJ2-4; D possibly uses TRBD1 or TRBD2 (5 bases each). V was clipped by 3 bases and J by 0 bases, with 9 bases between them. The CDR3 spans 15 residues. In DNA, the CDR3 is TGTGCCAGCAGTTTCTGGGGGACAGCCAAAAACATTCAGTACTTC. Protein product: CASSFWGTAKNIQYF.

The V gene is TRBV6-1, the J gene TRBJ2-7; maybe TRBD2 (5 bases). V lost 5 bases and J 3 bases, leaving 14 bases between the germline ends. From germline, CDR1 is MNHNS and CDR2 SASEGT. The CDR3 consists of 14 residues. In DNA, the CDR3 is TGTGCCAGCAGTCAACTAGGAGGCCTCTACGAGCAGTACTTC. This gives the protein CASSQLGGLYEQYF.

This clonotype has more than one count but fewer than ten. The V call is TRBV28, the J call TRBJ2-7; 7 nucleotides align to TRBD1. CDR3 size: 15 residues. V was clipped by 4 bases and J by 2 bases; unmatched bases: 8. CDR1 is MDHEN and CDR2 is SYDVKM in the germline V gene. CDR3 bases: TGTGCCAGCAGTTACCCGGGACAGCTTACCTACGAGCAGTACTTC. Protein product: CASSYPGQLTYEQYF.

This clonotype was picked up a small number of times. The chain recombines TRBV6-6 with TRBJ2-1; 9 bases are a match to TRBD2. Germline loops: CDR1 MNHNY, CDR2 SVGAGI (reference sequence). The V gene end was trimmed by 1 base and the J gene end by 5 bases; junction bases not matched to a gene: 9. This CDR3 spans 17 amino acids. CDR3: CASSYFLRAGGNNEQFF. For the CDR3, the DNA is TGTGCCAGCAGTTACTTTTTAAGAGCGGGGGGAAACAATGAGCAGTTCTTC.

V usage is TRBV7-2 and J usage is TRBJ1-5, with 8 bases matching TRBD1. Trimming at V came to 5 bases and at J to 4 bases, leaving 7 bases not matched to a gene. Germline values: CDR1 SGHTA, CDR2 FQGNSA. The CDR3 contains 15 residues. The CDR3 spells CASSKSGTGNQPQHF. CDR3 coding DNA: TGTGCCAGCAGCAAATCCGGGACAGGAAATCAGCCCCAGCATTTT.

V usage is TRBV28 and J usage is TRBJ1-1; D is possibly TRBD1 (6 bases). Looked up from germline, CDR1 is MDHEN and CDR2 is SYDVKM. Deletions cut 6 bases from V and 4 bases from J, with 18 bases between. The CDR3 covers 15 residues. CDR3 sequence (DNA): TGTGCCAGCAGCCCACGGGGGCGAGGGAGCACTGAAGCTTTCTTT. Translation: CASSPRGRGSTEAFF.

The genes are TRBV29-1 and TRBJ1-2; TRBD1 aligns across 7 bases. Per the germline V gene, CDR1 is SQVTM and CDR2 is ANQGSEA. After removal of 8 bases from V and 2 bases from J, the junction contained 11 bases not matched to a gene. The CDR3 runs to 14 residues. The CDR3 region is CSSRRGLQNYGYTF. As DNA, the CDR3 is TGCAGCTCACGTAGGGGGCTACAAAACTATGGCTACACCTTC.

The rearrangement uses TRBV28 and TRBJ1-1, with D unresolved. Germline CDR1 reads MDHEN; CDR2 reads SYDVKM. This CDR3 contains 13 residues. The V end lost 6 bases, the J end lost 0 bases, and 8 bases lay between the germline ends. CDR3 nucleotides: TGTGCCAGCAGGCTCCAGATGAACACTGAAGCTTTCTTT. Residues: CASRLQMNTEAFF.

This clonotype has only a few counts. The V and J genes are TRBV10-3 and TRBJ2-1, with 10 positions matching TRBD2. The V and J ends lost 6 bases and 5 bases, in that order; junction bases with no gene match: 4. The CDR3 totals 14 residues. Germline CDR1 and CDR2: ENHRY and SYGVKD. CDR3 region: CAISPTSGHNEQFF. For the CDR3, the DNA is TGTGCCATCAGCCCGACTAGCGGGCACAATGAGCAGTTCTTC.

The CDR3 sequence is CATHGTGVKLTGELFF. DNA for the CDR3: TGTGCCACCCACGGAACCGGCGTAAAACTCACCGGGGAGCTGTTTTTT. The chain is built from TRBV28 and TRBJ2-2; D is unclear. V was shortened by 10 bases and J by 4 bases, with 22 bases between the two germline ends. The germline CDR1 and CDR2 sequences are MDHEN and SYDVKM. The CDR3 has 16 amino acids.

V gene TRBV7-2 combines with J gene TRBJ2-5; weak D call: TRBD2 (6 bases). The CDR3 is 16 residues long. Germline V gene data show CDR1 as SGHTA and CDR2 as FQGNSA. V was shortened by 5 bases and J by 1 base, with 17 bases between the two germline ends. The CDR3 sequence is CASSPRSGARQETQYF. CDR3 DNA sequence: TGTGCCAGCAGCCCCCGTAGCGGAGCTCGCCAAGAGACCCAGTACTTC.

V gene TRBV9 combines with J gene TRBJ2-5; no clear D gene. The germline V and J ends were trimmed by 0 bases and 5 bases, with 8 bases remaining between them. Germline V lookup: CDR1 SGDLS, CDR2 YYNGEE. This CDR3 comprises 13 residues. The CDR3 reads CASSVVNAETQYF. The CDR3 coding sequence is TGTGCCAGCAGCGTAGTGAACGCGGAGACCCAGTACTTC.